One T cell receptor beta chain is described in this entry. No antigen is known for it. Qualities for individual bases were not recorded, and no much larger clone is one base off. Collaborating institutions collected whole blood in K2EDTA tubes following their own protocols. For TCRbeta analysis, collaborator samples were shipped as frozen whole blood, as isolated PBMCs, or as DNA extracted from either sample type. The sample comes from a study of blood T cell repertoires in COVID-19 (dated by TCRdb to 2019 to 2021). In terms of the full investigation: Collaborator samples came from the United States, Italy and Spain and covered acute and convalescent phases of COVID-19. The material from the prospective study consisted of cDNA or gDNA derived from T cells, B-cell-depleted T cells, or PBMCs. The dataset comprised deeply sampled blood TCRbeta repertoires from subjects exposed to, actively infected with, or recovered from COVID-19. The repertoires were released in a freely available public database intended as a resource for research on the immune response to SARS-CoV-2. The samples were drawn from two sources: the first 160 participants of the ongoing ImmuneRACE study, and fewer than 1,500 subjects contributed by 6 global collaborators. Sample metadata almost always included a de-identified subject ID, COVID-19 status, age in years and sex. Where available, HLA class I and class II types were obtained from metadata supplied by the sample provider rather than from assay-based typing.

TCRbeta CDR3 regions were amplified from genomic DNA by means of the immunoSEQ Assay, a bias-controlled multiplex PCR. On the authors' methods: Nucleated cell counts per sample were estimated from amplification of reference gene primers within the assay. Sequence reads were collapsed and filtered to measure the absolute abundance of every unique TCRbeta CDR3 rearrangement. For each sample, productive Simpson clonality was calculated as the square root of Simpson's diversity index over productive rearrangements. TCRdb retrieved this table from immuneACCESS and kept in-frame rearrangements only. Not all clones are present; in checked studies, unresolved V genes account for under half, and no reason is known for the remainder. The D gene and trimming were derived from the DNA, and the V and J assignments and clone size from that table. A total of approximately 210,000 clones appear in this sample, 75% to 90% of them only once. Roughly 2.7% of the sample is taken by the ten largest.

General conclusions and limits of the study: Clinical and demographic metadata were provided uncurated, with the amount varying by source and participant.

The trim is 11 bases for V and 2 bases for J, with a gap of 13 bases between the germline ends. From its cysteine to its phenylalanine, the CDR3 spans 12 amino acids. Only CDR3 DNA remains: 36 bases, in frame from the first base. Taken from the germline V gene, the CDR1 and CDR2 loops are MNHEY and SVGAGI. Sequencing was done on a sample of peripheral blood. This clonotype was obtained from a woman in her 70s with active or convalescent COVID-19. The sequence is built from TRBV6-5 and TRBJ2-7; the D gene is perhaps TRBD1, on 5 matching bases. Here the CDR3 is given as CAVGQGAYEQYF. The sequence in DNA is TGTGCCGTGGGGCAGGGCGCCTACGAGCAGTACTTC.